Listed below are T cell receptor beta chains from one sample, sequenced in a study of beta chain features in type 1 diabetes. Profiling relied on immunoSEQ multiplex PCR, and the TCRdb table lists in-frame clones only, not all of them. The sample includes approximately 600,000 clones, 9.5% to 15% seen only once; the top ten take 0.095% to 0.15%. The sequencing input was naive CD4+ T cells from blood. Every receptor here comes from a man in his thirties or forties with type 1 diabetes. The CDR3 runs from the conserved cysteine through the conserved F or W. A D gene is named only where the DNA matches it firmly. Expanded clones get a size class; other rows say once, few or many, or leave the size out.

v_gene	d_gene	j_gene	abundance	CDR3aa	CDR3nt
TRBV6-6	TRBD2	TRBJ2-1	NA	CASSPIAGGPAFF	TGTGCCAGCAGTCCCATAGCGGGGGGGCCCGCTTTCTTC
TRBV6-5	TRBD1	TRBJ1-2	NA	CASGDSYGYTF	TGTGCCAGTGGGGACAGCTATGGCTACACCTTC
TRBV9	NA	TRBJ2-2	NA	CASSPPSGTGMSTGELFF	TGTGCCAGCAGCCCTCCTAGCGGGACAGGGATGAGCACCGGGGAGCTGTTTTTT
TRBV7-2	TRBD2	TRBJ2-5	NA	CASSPRSGTETQYF	TGTGCCAGCAGCCCCCGCAGCGGGACGGAGACCCAGTACTTC
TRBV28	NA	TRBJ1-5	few	CASSLSRDGNQPQHF	TGTGCCAGCAGTTTAAGCAGGGATGGCAATCAGCCCCAGCATTTT
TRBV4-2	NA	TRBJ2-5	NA	CASSQAREETQYF	TGTGCCAGCAGCCAAGCCAGGGAAGAGACCCAGTACTTC
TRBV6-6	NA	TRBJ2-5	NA	CASSQDQETQYF	TGTGCCAGCAGCCAGGATCAAGAGACCCAGTACTTC
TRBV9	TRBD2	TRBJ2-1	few	CASSVRTSGYNEQFF	TGTGCCAGCAGCGTGCGGACTAGCGGTTACAATGAGCAGTTCTTC
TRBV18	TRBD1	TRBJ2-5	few	CASSPGQGRETQYF	TGTGCCAGCTCACCGGGACAGGGGCGAGAGACCCAGTACTTC
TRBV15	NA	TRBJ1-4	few	CATSRSLNEKLFF	TGTGCCACCAGCAGATCTCTAAACGAAAAACTGTTTTTT
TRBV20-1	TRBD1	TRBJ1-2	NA	CSPPGGRGYTF	TGCAGTCCCCCAGGGGGAAGAGGCTACACCTTC
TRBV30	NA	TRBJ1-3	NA	CAWNRRSTGRGGGNTIYF	TGTGCCTGGAACAGACGGTCTACAGGGCGCGGGGGTGGAAACACCATATATTTT
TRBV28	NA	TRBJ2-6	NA	CASSSSSPPAGANVLTF	TGTGCCAGCAGTTCATCCAGCCCCCCAGCCGGGGCCAACGTCCTGACTTTC
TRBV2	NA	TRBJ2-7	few	CASSELLGREQYF	TGTGCCAGCAGTGAATTATTGGGAAGGGAGCAGTACTTC
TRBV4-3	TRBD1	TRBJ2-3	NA	CASSQGLGQGGTDTQYF	TGCGCCAGCAGCCAAGGTCTCGGACAGGGGGGCACAGATACGCAGTATTTT
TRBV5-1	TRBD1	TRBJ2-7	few	CASGTRQGNYEQYF	TGCGCCAGTGGAACTCGACAGGGTAACTACGAGCAGTACTTC
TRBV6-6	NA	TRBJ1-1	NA	CASSLSGAFF	TGTGCCAGCAGTTTATCGGGAGCTTTCTTT
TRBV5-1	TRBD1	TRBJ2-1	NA	CASSRIQGSSYNEQFF	TGCGCCAGCAGCCGGATACAGGGGAGCTCCTACAATGAGCAGTTCTTC
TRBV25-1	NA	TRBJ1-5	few	CASSEWQGDQPQHF	TGTGCCAGCAGTGAATGGCAGGGCGACCAGCCCCAGCATTTT
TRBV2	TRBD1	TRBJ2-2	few	CASRDDRAVTGELFF	TGTGCCAGCAGGGATGACAGGGCGGTCACCGGGGAGCTGTTTTTT
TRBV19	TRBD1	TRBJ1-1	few	CASSFLDRGRPEAFF	TGTGCCAGTAGTTTTCTCGACAGGGGGCGTCCTGAAGCTTTCTTT
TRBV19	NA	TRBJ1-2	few	CASSIAGNGYTF	TGTGCCAGTAGTATAGCTGGTAATGGCTACACCTTC
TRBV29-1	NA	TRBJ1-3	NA	CSVGHRQGSGNTIYF	TGCAGCGTTGGACACAGGCAAGGCTCTGGAAACACCATATATTTT
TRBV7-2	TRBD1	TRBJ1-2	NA	CASSLVGQGHYGYTF	TGTGCCAGCAGCTTAGTGGGACAGGGACACTATGGCTACACCTTC
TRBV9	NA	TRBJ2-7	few	CASSEGPSGVYEQYF	TGTGCCAGCAGCGAGGGCCCTTCGGGCGTCTACGAGCAGTACTTC
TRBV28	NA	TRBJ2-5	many	CASSWDQQTQYF	TGTGCCAGCAGTTGGGACCAACAGACCCAGTACTTC
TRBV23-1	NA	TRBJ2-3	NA	CASKGWLTDTQYF	TGCGCCAGTAAAGGGTGGTTGACAGATACGCAGTATTTT
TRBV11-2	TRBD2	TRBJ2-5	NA	CASSPGLAGGQETQYF	TGTGCCAGCAGCCCCGGACTAGCGGGGGGACAAGAGACCCAGTACTTC
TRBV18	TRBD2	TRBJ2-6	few	CASSRRLAGDNVLTF	TGTGCCAGCTCCCGCCGACTAGCGGGGGATAACGTCCTGACTTTC
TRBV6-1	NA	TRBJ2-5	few	CASRDLGETQYF	TGTGCCAGCAGGGACTTAGGGGAGACCCAGTACTTC
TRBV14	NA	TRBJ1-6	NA	CASSQEGQGRNSPLHF	TGTGCCAGCAGCCAAGAAGGCCAGGGGAGGAATTCACCCCTCCACTTT